Each of the 27 T cell receptor beta chains below was sequenced from the same sample in a study of T cell clonality in common variable immunodeficiency. Only in-frame clones appear in the TCRdb table, and some are missing; sequencing was by immunoSEQ multiplex PCR. This record lists 45,000 to 60,000 clones, none seen once only, and the top ten clones contain approximately 5.9%. The specimen sequenced was peripheral blood mononuclear cells. Receptors originate from a person between 18 and 75 years old in good health.

This clone was detected ten times or more. CDR3 loop: CASSLPRDEQYF. The CDR3 DNA, read in part, is TGTGCCAGCAGCTTGCCTCGGGACGAG. This chain links TRBV5-5 with TRBJ2-7, with unresolved D. The sequenced fragment ends 3 residues before the CDR3 boundary, so the rest is inferred from the germline J gene. The V gene lost 1 base and the J gene lost 5 bases, with 7 bases spanning the gap. The CDR3 extends over 12 amino acids. Per germline, CDR1 SGHKS and CDR2 YYEKEE (reference sequence). The full variable domain, rest sourced from reference TRBV5-5 and TRBJ2-7, is DAGVTQSPTHLIKTRGQQVTLRCSPISGHKSVSWYQQVLGQGPQFIFQYYEKEERGRGNFPDRFSARQFPNYSSELNVNALLLGDSALYLCASSLPRDEQYFGPGTRLTVT.

In this sample, this clone turned up many times. The CDR3 goes on 3 residues after the read ends, and that part is filled in from the germline J gene. This chain links TRBV2 with TRBJ2-5, with 15 nucleotides matching TRBD2. Unmatched junction bases numbered 8, after V lost 4 bases and J lost 5 bases. The CDR3 spans 17 residues. Germline lookup yields CDR1 SNHLY and CDR2 FYNNEI. CDR3 amino acids: CASSGSGLAGGGETQYF. The sequenced part of the CDR3 DNA is TGTGCCAGCAGTGGGTCGGGACTAGCGGGGGGAGGTGAGACC.

There are many counts of this clone. The read terminates 3 residues before the CDR3 end, so the remaining end is supplied by the germline J gene. The chain uses TRBV30 and TRBJ1-2; no definite D call. V was trimmed by 6 bases and J by 4 bases, leaving 9 bases between them. The germline V gene encodes CDR1 GTSNPN and CDR2 SVGIG (reference sequence). The CDR3 is made up of 11 amino acids. The covered CDR3 bases are TGTGCCTGTGCCCAGGTCTATGGC. It yields the protein CACAQVYG. The full-length CDR3 reads as CACAQVYGYTF.

This clone was detected many times. The CDR3 end falls 3 residues outside the read, so it is completed with the germline J gene. This chain links TRBV19 with TRBJ2-7, with TRBD2 as a possible D gene (5 bases). V lost 1 base and J 5 bases, leaving 15 bases between the germline ends. The CDR3 consists of 15 residues. Germline CDR1 reads LNHDA; CDR2 reads SQIVND (reference sequence). Incomplete CDR3 DNA: TGTGCCAGTAGTATAGGTGGACCGGGGTTCCACGAG. Protein: CASSIGGPGFHE. From start to end, the CDR3 is CASSIGGPGFHEQYF.

This clone was detected many times. The CDR3 is CASSLGRTGRYEQYF. CDR3 DNA, as far as it was read: TGTGCCAGCAGCTTAGGCCGGACAGGGCGGTACGAG. The genes are TRBV11-2 and TRBJ2-7; 8 bases are a match to TRBD1. Coverage ceases 3 residues before the CDR3 finishes, and the germline J gene fills in the end. This CDR3 has 15 amino acids. Germline-derived CDR1 and CDR2 are SGHAT and FQNNGV. The J segment lost 4 bases and the V segment lost 1 base, leaving 6 bases of the junction unmatched.

Details on this clone: The DNA ends 3 residues before the CDR3 does, and the rest of the CDR3 is filled in from the germline J gene. The chain uses TRBV30 and TRBJ1-2, with D unresolved. The germline CDR1 and CDR2 sequences are GTSNPN and SVGIG (reference sequence). The CDR3 runs 15 residues. The sequenced part of the CDR3 DNA is TGTGCCTGGAGTGTCCGAGCTATCAGCACAGATACC. This gives the protein CAWSVRAISTDT. The whole CDR3 reads CAWSVRAISTDTYTF. Full variable domain (remainder filled in from reference TRBV30 and TRBJ1-2): SQTIHQWPATLVQPVGSPLSLECTVEGTSNPNLYWYRQAAGRGLQLLFYSVGIGQISSEVPQNLSASRPQDRQFILSSKKLLLSDSGFYLCAWSVRAISTDTYTFGSGTRLTVV.

This clone has a count of ten or more. The CDR3 is cut off 3 residues early in the read; its end comes from the germline J gene. The genes are TRBV7-2 and TRBJ1-5; TRBD1 aligns across 10 bases. The CDR3 is 14 amino acids. Germline CDR1 SGHTA, CDR2 FQGNSA. V lost 5 bases to trimming and J lost 6 bases; unmatched junction nucleotides: 4. This CDR3 reads CASSVDRGFQPQHF. The DNA read from the CDR3 is TGTGCCAGCAGCGTGGACAGGGGGTTTCAGCCC. Full variable domain (outside the CDR3, taken from reference TRBV7-2 and TRBJ1-5): GAGVSQSPSNKVTEKGKDVELRCDPISGHTALYWYRQSLGQGLEFLIYFQGNSAPDKSGLPSDRFSAERTGGSVSTLTIQRTQQEDSAVYLCASSVDRGFQPQHFGDGTRLSIL.

This clone was recorded many times. Coverage ceases 3 residues before the CDR3 finishes, and the germline J gene fills in the end. The chain joins TRBV29-1 to TRBJ1-2; tentatively, D is TRBD1 (5 bases). Germline V gene lookup returns CDR1 SQVTM and CDR2 ANQGSEA. The CDR3 covers 15 residues. Incomplete CDR3 DNA: TGCAGCGTTCCTACGCACCTGGGGCAATCGGCGGGC. This encodes CSVPTHLGQSAG. The whole CDR3 sequence is CSVPTHLGQSAGYTF.

This clone was seen many times. Relative to the germline gene, one junction end is altered; a read error may explain this. The CDR3 goes on 3 residues after the read ends, and that part is filled in from the germline J gene. This chain connects TRBV4-2 to TRBJ2-7; 8 bases match TRBD1. The CDR3 has 17 amino acids. Germline loops: CDR1 LGHNA, CDR2 YNFKEQ. CDR3: CASSQDSTGDSSYEQYF. The covered CDR3 bases are TGCGCCAGCAGCCAAGACTCGACAGGGGATAGCTCCTACGAG.

This clone was observed many times. The read ends 3 residues shy of where the CDR3 ends; the end is completed using the germline J gene. This sequence joins TRBV30 and TRBJ1-5, with a weak D call TRBD1 (5 bases). Germline values: CDR1 GTSNPN, CDR2 SVGIG (reference sequence). The CDR3 length is 14 residues. Deletions cut 5 bases from V and 6 bases from J, with 17 bases between. The DNA read from the CDR3 is TGTGCCTGGGCGGCGGGCCCGGGGGGTCAGCCC. Protein sequence: CAWAAGPGGQP. The complete CDR3 reads CAWAAGPGGQPQHF. The whole variable domain, filled in from reference TRBV30 and TRBJ1-5, reads SQTIHQWPATLVQPVGSPLSLECTVEGTSNPNLYWYRQAAGRGLQLLFYSVGIGQISSEVPQNLSASRPQDRQFILSSKKLLLSDSGFYLCAWAAGPGGQPQHFGDGTRLSIL.

This clone was seen at least ten times. The CDR3 goes on 3 residues after the read ends, and that part is filled in from the germline J gene. Within the sample, other DNA sequences also encode this same CDR3. The gene calls are TRBV10-3 and TRBJ1-2, with TRBD1 identical over 7 bases. J was trimmed by 7 bases and V by 0 bases; bases with no gene match: 2. CDR1 is ENHRY, CDR2 SYGVKD, per germline. The length of the CDR3 is 13 residues. The sequenced CDR3 bases are TGTGCCATCAGTGAGTCTGACAGGGTTGGC. Its protein product is CAISESDRVG. The whole CDR3 sequence reads CAISESDRVGYTF.

There are many counts of this clone. The read is 3 residues too short to cover the CDR3 end, so that end is filled in from the germline J gene. The chain joins TRBV4-1 to TRBJ2-3, with D possibly matching TRBD2 (6 bases). V was cut by 2 bases and J by 1 base, with 13 bases left in between. The CDR3 sequence is 16 residues long. In germline, CDR1 is MGHRA, CDR2 YSYEKL. The CDR3 is CASSQPRGGGTDTQYF. The CDR3 DNA, read in part, is TGCGCCAGCAGCCAACCCCGGGGCGGGGGCACAGATACG.

The table lists this clone with many counts. Germline is not matched at one junction end, which may reflect a read error. Partial CDR3 DNA: TGCGCCAGCAGCCTCGCGTGGGGCGGAGGGGATCAGCCC. Translated: CASSLAWGGGDQP. The whole CDR3 sequence is CASSLAWGGGDQPQHF. This sequence joins TRBV4-2 and TRBJ1-5; D possibly corresponds to TRBD1 (5 bases). The CDR3 goes on 3 residues after the read ends, and that part is filled in from the germline J gene. CDR1 LGHNA and CDR2 YNFKEQ come from the germline V gene. This CDR3 is 16 amino acids long.

This clone was found many times. The read gets to within 3 residues of the CDR3 end, and the germline J gene fills in the rest. The chain recombines TRBV30 with TRBJ2-3; 8 bases agree with TRBD2. CDR1 and CDR2 (germline): GTSNPN, SVGIG (reference sequence). The CDR3 covers 14 residues. J gave up 5 bases and V 7 bases, and 11 bases lay outside the gene matches. CDR3 DNA (partial): TGTGCCTCAAACCAGGGCGGGGGGCAAGATACG. It specifies CASNQGGGQDT. The entire CDR3 is CASNQGGGQDTQYF.

The sample holds a few counts of this clone. The DNA ends 3 residues before the CDR3 does, and the rest of the CDR3 is filled in from the germline J gene. The rearrangement links TRBV27 to TRBJ2-7, with 9 bases fitting TRBD2. Trimming at V came to 3 bases and at J to 3 bases, leaving 6 bases not matched to a gene. The CDR3 spans 15 residues. CDR1 is MNHEY, CDR2 SMNVEV, per germline (reference sequence). The CDR3 DNA, read in part, is TGTGCCAGCAGTTTGAAAGCGGGGGGTGTCTACGAG. Translated, it gives CASSLKAGGVYE. The full CDR3 protein is CASSLKAGGVYEQYF.

This clone was seen many times. Read coverage stops 3 residues before the CDR3 terminus; the germline J gene supplies the remainder. The genes are TRBV29-1 and TRBJ2-1; 7 bases align to TRBD2. This CDR3 is 15 amino acids long. With 3 bases clipped from V and 2 bases from J, the junction kept 7 bases outside the gene matches. Germline CDR1 reads SQVTM; CDR2 reads ANQGSEA. CDR3 sequence: CSVDPPSGAYNEQFF. The DNA read from the CDR3 is TGCAGCGTTGACCCCCCTAGCGGTGCCTACAATGAG.

This clone was recorded at least ten times. The sequenced fragment ends 3 residues before the CDR3 boundary, so the rest is inferred from the germline J gene. The genes are TRBV5-1 and TRBJ2-6; 10 positions match TRBD2. The CDR3 loop spans 18 amino acids. The ends lost 4 bases at V and 0 bases at J; junction bases unmatched: 7. Germline CDR1 is SGHRS and CDR2 is YFSETQ. The covered CDR3 bases are TGCGCCAGCAGCGGGAGCGGGGGGGCCACCTCTGGGGCCAACGTC. Translation gives CASSGSGGATSGANV. Given in full, the CDR3 is CASSGSGGATSGANVLTF.

A note on this clone: The sequenced fragment ends 3 residues before the CDR3 boundary, so the rest is inferred from the germline J gene. The chain couples TRBV5-4 to TRBJ1-6, with unresolved D. This CDR3 has 14 residues. Trimming pared 1 base from V and 9 bases from J, leaving 11 bases between. The V gene's germline CDR1 is SGHNT and CDR2 YYREEE (reference sequence). CDR3 in amino acids: CASSLQVPGSPLHF. The covered CDR3 bases are TGTGCCAGCAGCTTGCAGGTCCCAGGTTCACCC.

This clone was observed many times. The DNA ends 3 residues before the CDR3 does, and the rest of the CDR3 is filled in from the germline J gene. J is TRBJ1-6 and V is TRBV20-1; maybe TRBD1 (5 bases). Per germline, CDR1 DFQATT and CDR2 SNEGSKA (reference sequence). The CDR3 contains 14 residues. Trimming shortened V by 0 bases and J by 10 bases, and 13 bases separated the two germline ends. The sequenced CDR3 bases are TGCAGTGCTAGAGATATAACAGGTCAATCACCC. Protein: CSARDITGQSP. The whole CDR3 reads CSARDITGQSPLHF.

This clone showed up many times. The CDR3 end is not reached by the read, which stops 3 residues before it; the germline J gene fills it in. The V call is TRBV5-1, the J call TRBJ1-2, with D perhaps matching TRBD1 (5 bases). The CDR3 has 15 residues. Germline CDR1 reads SGHRS; CDR2 reads YFSETQ. The CDR3 DNA, read in part, is TGCGCCAGCAGCTTGGATTCTAGAGGGGCATACGGC. Translated: CASSLDSRGAYG. The full CDR3 protein is CASSLDSRGAYGYTF.

As concerns this clone: A much bigger clone sits one base away, suggesting this may be a read error. The read ends 3 residues before the CDR3 terminus; that terminus is restored from the germline J gene. The V and J genes are TRBV19 and TRBJ2-2; 9 bases map to TRBD1. The length of the CDR3 is 18 residues. The V gene's germline CDR1 is LNHDA and CDR2 SQIVND (reference sequence). The CDR3 here is CASSIVGTGISGANVLFF. Partial CDR3 DNA: TGTGCCAGTAGTATAGTGGGGACAGGGATCTCTGGGGCCAACGTG.

Comment on this clone: The CDR3 end falls 3 residues outside the read, so it is completed with the germline J gene. V gene TRBV10-2 combines with J gene TRBJ2-1; 11 nucleotides align to TRBD2. CDR3 length equals 16 residues. V gave up 8 bases and J gave up 4 bases; unmatched junction bases: 10. Germline V gives CDR1 WSHSY, CDR2 SAAADI. The part of the CDR3 DNA that was read is TGCGCCAGCCTCTCGCCCGGGACTAGCGGTTACAATGAG. This codes for CASLSPGTSGYNE. Given in full, the CDR3 is CASLSPGTSGYNEQFF.

This clone was seen at least ten times. Coverage ceases 3 residues before the CDR3 finishes, and the germline J gene fills in the end. The chain uses TRBV12-3 or TRBV12-4 and TRBJ1-2, with D hard to call. Deletions cut 5 bases from V and 6 bases from J, with 7 bases between. CDR3 length equals 11 residues. CDR3 DNA, as far as it was read: TGTGCCAGCAGTCTCGAGGATGGC. This translates into CASSLEDG. From start to end, the CDR3 is CASSLEDGYTF.

This clone was detected many times. The read terminates 3 residues ahead of where the CDR3 ends, so the germline J gene completes it. The rearrangement joins TRBV10-1 to TRBJ2-5, with no clear D. V was cut by 4 bases and J by 7 bases, with 13 bases left in between. The CDR3 has 13 amino acids. Germline CDR1 WNHNN, CDR2 SYGVQD (reference sequence). CDR3 sequence: CASSVALSATQYF. The CDR3 bases that were read are TGCGCCAGCAGTGTCGCGCTTTCCGCGACC.

Worth noting for this clone: The CDR3 end is not reached by the read, which stops 3 residues before it; the germline J gene fills it in. The chain is built from TRBV5-1 and TRBJ2-3, with D uncertain. The length of the CDR3 is 14 residues. Germline CDR1 and CDR2: SGHRS and YFSETQ. V lost 4 bases and J 2 bases, leaving 11 bases between the germline ends. CDR3 loop: CASSPRDNTDTQYF. The sequenced part of the CDR3 DNA is TGCGCCAGCAGCCCACGCGATAACACAGATACG.

The sample holds many counts of this clone. The sequenced fragment ends 3 residues before the CDR3 boundary, so the rest is inferred from the germline J gene. The chain couples TRBV2 to TRBJ2-2, with no clear D. The V and J ends lost 4 bases and 0 bases respectively, with 9 bases between them. The CDR3 spans 15 residues. Germline CDR1 reads SNHLY; CDR2 reads FYNNEI. The sequenced CDR3 bases are TGTGCCAGCAGTGGACACCCTGCGAACACCGGGGAG. It is translated as CASSGHPANTGE. The entire CDR3 is CASSGHPANTGELFF.

Many counts were recorded for this clone. The CDR3 goes on 3 residues after the read ends, and that part is filled in from the germline J gene. This chain connects TRBV7-8 to TRBJ2-7; 7 bases are a match to TRBD2. Germline CDR1 reads SGHVS; CDR2 reads FQNEAQ. The CDR3 is made up of 14 amino acids. The V gene end was trimmed by 1 base and the J gene end by 3 bases; junction bases not matched to a gene: 3. This CDR3 reads CASSLVASGYEQYF. CDR3 DNA (partial): TGTGCCAGCAGCTTAGTCGCTAGCGGCTACGAG.